A selection of T cell receptor beta chains follows, all from one sample in a study of cytomegalovirus exposure and HLA in healthy donors. Sequenced by immunoSEQ multiplex PCR; TCRdb stores in-frame clones only, minus some. The table lists over 100,000 clones, 75% to 90% of them singletons. Sequencing input: PBMCs. The source is a man between 35 and 55 years old in good health and CMV-seronegative. The CDR3 runs from the conserved cysteine through the conserved F or W. The D gene is left open where the match is weak. Some rows have no size entry. The others give once, few or many, or a class for an expanded clone.

length	V	size	D	J	DNA	CDR3
18	TRBV6-4	.	TRBD1	TRBJ2-6	TGTGCCAGCATCCACCGGGACAGGGATTACTCTGGGGCCAACGTCCTGACTTTC	CASIHRDRDYSGANVLTF
15	TRBV5-3	few	TRBD2	TRBJ2-7	TGTGCCAGAAGCCCGAGCGGGGGTTGCTCCTACGAGCAGTACTTC	CARSPSGGCSYEQYF
15	TRBV10-1	.	TRBD1	TRBJ1-1	TGCGCCAGCAGCGCGGCCGGGACAGAGAACACTGAAGCTTTCTTT	CASSAAGTENTEAFF
17	TRBV9	.	TRBD2	TRBJ2-5	TGTGCCAGCAGCGACGGGACTAGCGGGGGGGCCGGGGAGACCCAGTACTTC	CASSDGTSGGAGETQYF
14	TRBV7-8	.	.	TRBJ1-1	TGTGCCAGCAGCCTCGTTTCAGGGTACACTGAAGCTTTCTTT	CASSLVSGYTEAFF
14	TRBV7-9	.	TRBD1	TRBJ2-7	TGTGCCAGCAGCCTCCGGGACAGGGGGCTCGAGCAGTACTTC	CASSLRDRGLEQYF
15	TRBV6-5	.	TRBD2	TRBJ2-1	TGTGCCAGCAGTTACCAAGCGGGGGGTGTGGATGAGCAGTTCTTC	CASSYQAGGVDEQFF
16	TRBV2	once	.	TRBJ2-5	TGTGCCAGCAGTCCCTTGCGCTCCGGGGTCAGAGAGACCCAGTACTTC	CASSPLRSGVRETQYF
17	TRBV19	once	.	TRBJ1-5	TGTGCCAGTAACGATGGACAGAACTTGTATAGCAATCAGCCCCAGCATTTT	CASNDGQNLYSNQPQHF
16	TRBV5-4	.	TRBD1	TRBJ1-1	TGTGCCAGCAGCCATCCGGGACAGAAGATGAACACTGAAGCTTTCTTT	CASSHPGQKMNTEAFF
16	TRBV9	few	.	TRBJ2-5	TGTGCCAGCAGCCTCGCCCCGGGACTCTCTGTCGAGACCCAGTACTTC	CASSLAPGLSVETQYF
14	TRBV7-2	.	TRBD1	TRBJ2-3	TGTGCCAGCAGCCCGCGGTGGGACAGTGATACGCAGTATTTT	CASSPRWDSDTQYF
14	TRBV4-1	.	TRBD1	TRBJ1-3	TGCGCCAGCAGCCCAGGACAGGGGGCAAACACCATATATTTT	CASSPGQGANTIYF
13	TRBV7-3	few	TRBD2	TRBJ2-1	TGTGCCAGCAGCCCCGGACTAGCGCGTGAGCAGTTCTTC	CASSPGLAREQFF
13	TRBV10-3	.	.	TRBJ2-7	TGTGCCATCAGTGAGCCCCGAGGGTGGAAGGAGTACTTC	CAISEPRGWKEYF
16	TRBV5-4	.	.	TRBJ2-3	TGTGCCAGCAGCTTGTCACGGGGGGCGGGGGCAGATACGCAGTATTTT	CASSLSRGAGADTQYF
14	TRBV6-5	.	.	TRBJ1-4	TGTGCCAGCAGTTACTCGCAGGGGCGGGAAAAACTGTTTTTT	CASSYSQGREKLFF
15	TRBV7-2	.	TRBD1	TRBJ2-7	TGTGCCAGCAGCTTAGTGGACAGGGGGAACTACGAGCAGTACTTC	CASSLVDRGNYEQYF
15	TRBV5-4	.	TRBD2	TRBJ2-3	TGTGCCAGCAGCTTGGTAATAGCGGGGGTGATAACGCAGTATTTT	CASSLVIAGVITQYF
13	TRBV5-4	.	.	TRBJ2-6	TGCGCCAGCAGCCAAGAGCAGGGAAACGTCCTGACTTTC	CASSQEQGNVLTF
16	TRBV11-2	.	TRBD1	TRBJ1-2	TGTGCCAGCAGCTTAGATCCGACAGGGGTGGGCTATGGCTACACCTTC	CASSLDPTGVGYGYTF
15	TRBV6-6	.	.	TRBJ1-2	TGTGCCAGCAGCTCGAGGACAGCGAAAGTCTATGGCTACACCTTC	CASSSRTAKVYGYTF